The 30 T cell receptor beta chains listed next were all sequenced from one sample in a study of cytomegalovirus exposure and HLA in healthy donors. This PCR relied on a set of 60 Vbeta primers and 13 Jbeta primers. Repertoires were generated with immunoSEQ multiplex PCR, while TCRdb's copy carries only in-frame clones and drops some. The sample comprises around 31,000 clones, about 86% of which are singletons, and about 2.5% rests with the top ten. Sequenced material: PBMCs. These receptors originate from a boy aged 5-17 years in good health and CMV-seronegative.

The V call is TRBV21-1, the J call TRBJ2-2; TRBD1, as called in the table, went unchecked against the DNA. TRBV21-1 represents a pseudogene. The CDR3 consists of 16 residues. CDR3 bases: TGTGCCAGCAGCGAGAAACAACAGGGAGACACCGGGGAGCTGTTTTTT. Translated, it gives CASSEKQQGDTGELFF.

This chain joins TRBV7-9 and TRBJ2-3; weak D call: TRBD1 (6 bases). The CDR3 contains 16 residues. The germline gives CDR1 SEHNR, CDR2 FQNEAQ (reference sequence). The V end was cut by 5 bases, the J end by 1 base, with 16 bases between. This CDR3 is CASSLNRVGGTDTQYF. CDR3 in DNA: TGTGCCAGCAGCCTAAACAGGGTGGGTGGCACAGATACGCAGTATTTT.

The chain is built from TRBV2 and TRBJ1-1; D perhaps matches TRBD1 (5 bases). CDR3 length equals 15 residues. V lost 5 bases and J 0 bases, leaving 13 bases between the germline ends. Germline V lookup: CDR1 SNHLY, CDR2 FYNNEI. CDR3 in amino acids: CASSSIQGMNTEAFF. CDR3 sequence (DNA): TGTGCCAGCAGTAGCATCCAGGGCATGAACACTGAAGCTTTCTTT.

The chain carries TRBV6-5 and TRBJ1-2; D call uncertain. The CDR3 has 13 amino acids. Trimming removed 2 bases from V and 7 bases from J, with 11 bases in between. Germline loops: CDR1 MNHEY, CDR2 SVGAGI. CDR3: CASSYLANGGYTF. In DNA form, the CDR3 reads TGTGCCAGCAGTTACCTTGCGAACGGTGGCTACACCTTC.

The rearrangement joins TRBV5-5 to TRBJ1-3; D gene unclear. In germline, CDR1 is SGHKS, CDR2 YYEKEE (reference sequence). V shed 2 bases and J shed 0 bases, with 9 bases lying between them. This CDR3 comprises 15 residues. The CDR3 is CASSFNIYSGNTIYF. CDR3 nucleotides: TGTGCCAGCAGCTTTAATATCTACTCTGGAAACACCATATATTTT.

The CDR3 DNA is TGTGCCAGCAGTCACACCGTTCAGGGAAGGTCCTACGAGCAGTACTTC. This gives the protein CASSHTVQGRSYEQYF. The V call is TRBV2, the J call TRBJ2-7; a possible D gene is TRBD1 (5 bases). Germline CDR1 is SNHLY and CDR2 is FYNNEI. The CDR3 is 16 residues long. V lost 5 bases to trimming and J lost 1 base, with 18 bases between them.

The V call is TRBV5-6, the J call TRBJ1-4; TRBD1 aligns across 7 bases. V shed 2 bases and J 6 bases; nucleotides not matched to a gene: 7. Germline V gives CDR1 SGHDT, CDR2 YYEEEE. This CDR3 region has 15 residues. CDR3 sequence reads: CASSFSRGSDEKLFF. The CDR3 DNA reads TGTGCCAGCAGCTTCAGCAGGGGGTCAGATGAAAAACTGTTTTTT.

V usage is TRBV5-1 and J usage is TRBJ2-2; 7 bases fit TRBD1. Germline trimming cut 0 bases from V and 4 bases from J; bases unmatched to any gene: 3. The CDR3 sequence is 15 residues long. The germline CDR1 and CDR2 sequences are SGHRS and YFSETQ. CDR3 DNA sequence: TGCGCCAGCAGCTTGGTGGCAGGGGGCACCGGGGAGCTGTTTTTT. It yields the protein CASSLVAGGTGELFF.

The chain recombines TRBV19 with TRBJ1-2; D remains unclear. V was cut by 6 bases and J by 1 base, with 9 bases left in between. The length of the CDR3 is 13 residues. Germline V CDR1 and CDR2: LNHDA, SQIVND (reference sequence). This CDR3 is CASSGRVNYGYTF. For the CDR3, the DNA is TGTGCCAGTAGCGGCCGGGTTAACTATGGCTACACCTTC.

The chain uses TRBV10-3 and TRBJ2-2, with 8 bases identical to TRBD1. The CDR3 length is 19 residues. J was trimmed by 1 base and V by 4 bases; bases with no gene match: 14. Germline assignment: CDR1 ENHRY and CDR2 SYGVKD. In DNA, the CDR3 is TGTGCCATCAGTGCTAAAACGGGACAGGCGACGCAGAACACCGGGGAGCTGTTTTTT. This encodes CAISAKTGQATQNTGELFF.

V gene TRBV27 combines with J gene TRBJ1-2; TRBD1 agrees at 9 bases. J gave up 0 bases and V 8 bases, and 7 bases lay outside the gene matches. The CDR3 totals 15 residues. The germline gives CDR1 MNHEY, CDR2 SMNVEV (reference sequence). CDR3 protein: CASRPRDRANYGYTF. DNA of the CDR3: TGTGCCAGCCGCCCCCGGGACAGGGCTAACTATGGCTACACCTTC.

The V and J genes are TRBV18 and TRBJ1-3; possible D gene TRBD1, 5 bases. The V end was cut by 1 base, the J end by 2 bases, with 9 bases between. The germline V gene has CDR1 KGHSH and CDR2 LQKENI. CDR3 length: 15 amino acids. Here the CDR3 DNA reads TGTGCCAGCTCACCACTTAGGGGCCCTGGAAACACCATATATTTT. It specifies CASSPLRGPGNTIYF.

The gene calls are TRBV28 and TRBJ2-1, with TRBD1 identical over 8 bases. V dropped 2 bases and J dropped 4; count of bases not matched to a gene: 4. Germline lookup yields CDR1 MDHEN and CDR2 SYDVKM. This CDR3 contains 15 residues. Written as DNA, the CDR3 is TGTGCCAGCAGTTTAAGGACAGGGTATTACAATGAGCAGTTCTTC. Translated: CASSLRTGYYNEQFF.

This chain connects TRBV9 to TRBJ2-1, with TRBD2 matching over 14 bases. V gave up 3 bases and J gave up 7 bases; unmatched junction bases: 3. Germline CDR1 SGDLS, CDR2 YYNGEE. CDR3 length equals 15 residues. CDR3 sequence: CASSGTSGGRNEQFF. The CDR3 region has the DNA TGTGCCAGCAGCGGGACTAGCGGGGGGCGGAATGAGCAGTTCTTC.

The chain's CDR3 is CASSVRPSGASTDTQYF. The CDR3 DNA sequence: TGTGCCAGCAGCGTAAGACCTAGCGGAGCTAGCACAGATACGCAGTATTTT. This chain uses TRBV9 with TRBJ2-3; 7 bases are a match to TRBD2. V dropped 1 base and J dropped 0; count of bases not matched to a gene: 8. The germline V gene encodes CDR1 SGDLS and CDR2 YYNGEE. CDR3 size: 17 residues.

This clone has just one count. V is TRBV18 and J is TRBJ2-2, with D unclear. V was clipped by 4 bases and J by 6 bases, with 9 bases between them. The CDR3 extends over 13 amino acids. The germline V gene encodes CDR1 KGHSH and CDR2 LQKENI. The CDR3, as DNA: TGTGCCAGCTCACGTGAGGAATCCGGGGAGCTGTTTTTT. Its translation: CASSREESGELFF.

V is TRBV7-9 and J is TRBJ2-7; 7 bases agree with TRBD2. Germline CDR1 SEHNR, CDR2 FQNEAQ (reference sequence). The CDR3 is 15 amino acids. V was pared by 5 bases and J by 6 bases, with 13 bases of the junction left unmatched. CDR3 nucleotide sequence: TGTGCCAGCAGCCCCCTTCTGGGGGGGGGATTCGAGCAGTACTTC. Protein product: CASSPLLGGGFEQYF.

This chain joins TRBV6-4 and TRBJ2-1, with 9 bases fitting TRBD2. J was trimmed by 4 bases and V by 0 bases; bases with no gene match: 4. The CDR3 is made up of 16 amino acids. Germline V gene sequence: CDR1 MRHNA, CDR2 SNTAGT. The CDR3 sequence: CASSDSSGGHYNEQFF. CDR3 in DNA: TGTGCCAGCAGTGACTCGAGCGGGGGGCATTACAATGAGCAGTTCTTC.

The V gene is TRBV5-4, the J gene TRBJ1-4; TRBD1 agrees at 7 bases. Losses at the gene ends were 2 bases for V and 6 bases for J; bases not matched to a gene: 4. The CDR3 consists of 14 residues. Germline-derived CDR1 and CDR2 are SGHNT and YYREEE (reference sequence). CDR3 in DNA: TGTGCCAGCAGCTTAGGGGGCGTGGATGAAAAACTGTTTTTT. Its translation: CASSLGGVDEKLFF.

The chain links TRBV19 to TRBJ2-3, with 8 bases aligning to TRBD1. V dropped 7 bases and J dropped 0; count of bases not matched to a gene: 6. Germline V CDR1 and CDR2: LNHDA, SQIVND (reference sequence). The CDR3 totals 15 residues. The CDR3 nucleotides read TGTGCCAGTAACACAGGGGGACGGAGCACAGATACGCAGTATTTT. This codes for CASNTGGRSTDTQYF.

This sequence joins TRBV6-6 and TRBJ1-2; TRBD1 agrees at 7 bases. The CDR3 is 15 residues long. V shed 0 bases and J 2 bases; nucleotides not matched to a gene: 3. Germline V gene lookup returns CDR1 MNHNY and CDR2 SVGAGI (reference sequence). DNA for the CDR3: TGTGCCAGCAGTTACTCGTGGGACAGAAACTATGGCTACACCTTC. This encodes CASSYSWDRNYGYTF.

This chain links TRBV9 with TRBJ2-5; 9 nucleotides line up with TRBD2. Germline V gene sequence: CDR1 SGDLS, CDR2 YYNGEE. The CDR3 has 15 residues. V dropped 0 bases and J dropped 5; count of bases not matched to a gene: 5. The DNA for the CDR3 is TGTGCCAGCAGCGTAGGGAGCGGGGGGTTGGAGACCCAGTACTTC. It encodes CASSVGSGGLETQYF.

The chain uses TRBV29-1 and TRBJ1-2; 9 bases match TRBD1. The CDR3 is 15 amino acids. With V trimmed by 2 bases and J by 7 bases, 11 bases remained unmatched. Germline V CDR1 and CDR2: SQVTM, ANQGSEA. The CDR3 reads CSVETGQGGTGGYTF. As DNA, the CDR3 is TGCAGCGTTGAAACGGGACAGGGAGGGACGGGTGGCTACACCTTC.

For this clone: One end of the junction varies from germline; a read error may be responsible. The chain combines TRBV14 with TRBJ1-2, with a possible D match to TRBD1 (5 bases). Germline values: CDR1 SGHDN, CDR2 FVKESK. The CDR3 consists of 12 residues. CDR3 sequence: CASSQLDIYRYF. Written as DNA, the CDR3 is TGTGCCAGCAGCCAATTGGACATTTACCGATACTTC.

The rearrangement links TRBV7-9 to TRBJ2-3, with 7 bases lining up with TRBD1. The germline V gene has CDR1 SEHNR and CDR2 FQNEAQ (reference sequence). There are 15 residues in the CDR3. V was pared by 4 bases and J by 0 bases, with 4 bases of the junction left unmatched. The CDR3 DNA reads TGTGCCAGCAGCTCGACAGGGCTGAGCACAGATACGCAGTATTTT. It codes for CASSSTGLSTDTQYF. The complete variable domain, with remaining parts taken from reference TRBV7-9 and TRBJ2-3, reads DTGVSQNPRHKITKRGQNVTFRCDPISEHNRLYWYRQTLGQGPEFLTYFQNEAQLEKSRLLSDRFSAERPKGSFSTLEIQRTEQGDSAMYLCASSSTGLSTDTQYFGPGTRLTVL.

This clone was detected once. The V gene is TRBV6-4, the J gene TRBJ2-3; 9 bases fit TRBD2. J gave up 0 bases and V 2 bases, and 6 bases lay outside the gene matches. Germline CDR1 MRHNA, CDR2 SNTAGT. The CDR3 extends over 17 amino acids. CDR3 sequence reads: CASSDGVSGGSTDTQYF. Here the CDR3 DNA reads TGTGCCAGCAGTGACGGGGTTAGCGGGGGCAGCACAGATACGCAGTATTTT.

The rearrangement links TRBV19 to TRBJ1-4; D call uncertain. The CDR3 length is 17 residues. Germline V gene data show CDR1 as LNHDA and CDR2 as SQIVND (reference sequence). Trimming cost V 3 bases and J 11 bases, with 25 bases left between them. The CDR3 region has the DNA TGTGCCAGTAGTATTGGCAGGATTAATTATAATGAGTGGAAACTGTTTTTT. It translates to CASSIGRINYNEWKLFF.

As concerns this clone: This same CDR3 is encoded by further DNA sequences in the sample. The V call is TRBV10-2, the J call TRBJ1-2; 8 bases are a match to TRBD1. This CDR3 is built from 16 residues. The V gene's germline CDR1 is WSHSY and CDR2 SAAADI. Trimming removed 0 bases from V and 8 bases from J; junction bases left unmatched: 11. In DNA, the CDR3 is TGCGCCAGCAGTGAGTCATGGCAGGGGGCTGTGTGGGGCTACACCTTC. This translates into CASSESWQGAVWGYTF.

The chain joins TRBV6-7 to TRBJ1-4, with D perhaps matching TRBD1 (6 bases). TRBV6-7 is placed among ORFs of uncertain function. The CDR3 spans 16 residues. The V end lost 6 bases, the J end lost 0 bases, and 14 bases lay between the germline ends. The CDR3 region has the DNA TGTGCCAGCAGGTACCGGGACAAAGCAACTAATGAAAAACTGTTTTTT. This sequence encodes CASRYRDKATNEKLFF.

The chain is built from TRBV10-3 and TRBJ1-5, with a tentative D call TRBD1 (5 bases). With 7 bases removed from V and 5 bases from J, the gap between germline ends came to 12 bases. Germline loops: CDR1 ENHRY, CDR2 SYGVKD. This CDR3 contains 13 residues. This chain's CDR3 is CAITKGQDQPQHF. In DNA form, the CDR3 reads TGTGCCATCACCAAGGGGCAGGATCAGCCCCAGCATTTT.